These 30 T cell receptor beta chains originate from one sample sequenced in a study of long-term antiretroviral therapy in people with HIV. Samples were assayed with immunoSEQ v3.0 at survey level. This table comes from immunoSEQ multiplex PCR, and its TCRdb copy is limited to in-frame clones, with some not included. The sample lists more than 35,000 clones, around 96% occurring once. Sequenced material: unsorted PBMCs, taken 3.7 years after starting antiretroviral therapy. All receptors come from a woman in her forties or fifties with HIV.

The V and J genes are TRBV4-3 and TRBJ2-2; TRBD2 aligns across 10 bases. The CDR3 is 17 residues long. J gave up 6 bases and V 1 base, and 8 bases lay outside the gene matches. Germline V gene lookup returns CDR1 LGHNA and CDR2 YSLEER. The CDR3 nucleotides are TGCGCCAGCAGCCAAGCCGAGCGGGGGGGCCCCCCCGGGGAGCTGTTTTTT. This encodes CASSQAERGGPPGELFF.

This chain links TRBV10-1 with TRBJ2-1; 14 positions agree with TRBD2. This CDR3 spans 16 amino acids. CDR1 and CDR2 from the germline V gene are WNHNN and SYGVQD (reference sequence). V shed 7 bases and J 8 bases; nucleotides not matched to a gene: 10. CDR3 sequence (DNA): TGCGCCAGCATCCCACCGACTAGCGGGGGGGGTGATGAGCAGTTCTTC. Translating it yields CASIPPTSGGGDEQFF.

V is TRBV5-4 and J is TRBJ1-1; 10 bases are a match to TRBD1. With V trimmed by 4 bases and J by 1 base, 7 bases remained unmatched. Germline loops: CDR1 SGHNT, CDR2 YYREEE (reference sequence). The CDR3 consists of 16 residues. The CDR3 DNA sequence: TGTGCCAGCAGCCCGGGACAGGGGAAATCGAACACTGAAGCTTTCTTT. This encodes CASSPGQGKSNTEAFF.

This chain connects TRBV11-3 to TRBJ2-5; 10 positions match TRBD2. The CDR3 has 15 amino acids. J gave up 2 bases and V 5 bases, and 5 bases lay outside the gene matches. Germline V gene sequence: CDR1 SGHNT, CDR2 YENEEA. The DNA of the CDR3 is TGTGCCAGCAGCATTGGACTAGCGGATCAAGAGACCCAGTACTTC. It yields the protein CASSIGLADQETQYF.

The CDR3 nucleotides read TGTGCCAGCAGCTCTAGCGGGGGGGCCTACGAGCAGTACTTC. Translation: CASSSSGGAYEQYF. The chain has TRBV9 and TRBJ2-7, with 12 bases identical to TRBD2. Looked up from germline, CDR1 is SGDLS and CDR2 is YYNGEE. This CDR3 is built from 14 residues. Trimming at V came to 4 bases and at J to 2 bases, leaving 1 base not matched to a gene.

The J gene is TRBJ2-1, the V gene TRBV5-1; TRBD1 matches at 10 bases. The ends lost 2 bases at V and 4 bases at J; junction bases unmatched: 9. Germline-derived CDR1 and CDR2 are SGHRS and YFSETQ. There are 17 residues in the CDR3. The CDR3 sequence is CASSLNRDRGQYNEQFF. CDR3 DNA sequence: TGCGCCAGCAGCTTAAACCGGGACAGGGGCCAGTACAATGAGCAGTTCTTC.

The rearrangement links TRBV5-1 to TRBJ2-1; a possible D gene is TRBD1 (6 bases). The germline V and J ends were trimmed by 0 bases and 8 bases, with 21 bases remaining between them. The germline V gene has CDR1 SGHRS and CDR2 YFSETQ. The CDR3 runs 17 residues. The CDR3 here is CASSLEISWQGTDEQFF. In DNA, the CDR3 is TGCGCCAGCAGCTTGGAGATATCGTGGCAGGGGACGGATGAGCAGTTCTTC.

This chain connects TRBV2 to TRBJ2-5; TRBD1 matches at 10 bases. V gave up 7 bases and J gave up 6 bases; unmatched junction bases: 11. In germline, CDR1 is SNHLY, CDR2 FYNNEI. The CDR3 loop spans 15 amino acids. CDR3 loop: CASTRQGAPGQTQYF. In DNA, the CDR3 is TGTGCCAGCACCCGACAGGGGGCTCCCGGACAGACCCAGTACTTC.

J is TRBJ1-6 and V is TRBV5-8, with D possibly matching TRBD1 (5 bases). Germline CDR1 reads SGHTS; CDR2 reads YDEGEE. The CDR3 is 17 amino acids. V dropped 6 bases and J dropped 0 bases, with 16 bases sitting between them. CDR3 sequence: CASTAGAGSSYNSPLHF. The CDR3 DNA reads as TGTGCCAGCACCGCTGGGGCGGGGAGCTCCTATAATTCACCCCTCCACTTT.

This chain links TRBV30 with TRBJ1-3, with D perhaps TRBD1 (6 bases). The CDR3 is made up of 16 amino acids. Trimming took 2 bases from V and 2 from J, leaving 16 bases between them. The germline V gene encodes CDR1 GTSNPN and CDR2 SVGIG (reference sequence). CDR3 region: CAWSPGVQLTGNTIYF. The CDR3 nucleotides are TGTGCCTGGAGTCCAGGGGTCCAGCTTACTGGAAACACCATATATTTT. Drawing the rest from reference TRBV30 and TRBJ1-3, the complete variable domain is SQTIHQWPATLVQPVGSPLSLECTVEGTSNPNLYWYRQAAGRGLQLLFYSVGIGQISSEVPQNLSASRPQDRQFILSSKKLLLSDSGFYLCAWSPGVQLTGNTIYFGEGSWLTVV.

This clone was seen just once. The chain carries TRBV6-1 and TRBJ2-3; D is perhaps TRBD2 (6 bases). V was clipped by 5 bases and J by 0 bases, with 12 bases between them. The CDR3 extends over 15 amino acids. Germline assignment: CDR1 MNHNS and CDR2 SASEGT. The CDR3 protein is CASSRYGTSTDTQYF. CDR3 coding DNA: TGTGCCAGCAGTCGTTATGGGACTAGCACAGATACGCAGTATTTT.

This chain connects TRBV11-2 to TRBJ2-5; D possibly uses TRBD1 or TRBD2 (5 bases each). The V gene lost 3 bases and the J gene lost 2 bases, with 13 bases spanning the gap. The germline V gene encodes CDR1 SGHAT and CDR2 FQNNGV. The CDR3 contains 15 residues. The CDR3 here is CASSLRGVAQETQYF. The CDR3 coding sequence is TGTGCCAGCAGCTTGAGGGGAGTTGCTCAAGAGACCCAGTACTTC.

The chain has TRBV30 and TRBJ1-3, with 8 bases that match TRBD1. Trimming took 0 bases from V and 0 from J; bases not matched to a gene: 4. This CDR3 spans 16 amino acids. Per the germline V gene, CDR1 is GTSNPN and CDR2 is SVGIG (reference sequence). The chain's CDR3 is CAWSVAGGFSGNTIYF. The CDR3 region has the DNA TGTGCCTGGAGTGTAGCAGGGGGCTTCTCTGGAAACACCATATATTTT.

The chain employs TRBV10-3 and TRBJ1-4; D unresolved. V lost 0 bases and J lost 7, with 12 bases in between. Germline values: CDR1 ENHRY, CDR2 SYGVKD. The CDR3 loop spans 15 amino acids. CDR3 sequence: CAISESLGKGEKLFF. CDR3 nucleotides: TGTGCCATCAGTGAGTCGCTAGGGAAAGGTGAAAAACTGTTTTTT.

The CDR3 reads CASSQGDTANLQETQYF. The CDR3 coding sequence is TGTGCCAGCAGCCAAGGGGACACCGCCAACCTGCAAGAGACCCAGTACTTC. The chain employs TRBV7-3 and TRBJ2-5, with D maybe TRBD1 (6 bases). The CDR3 spans 17 residues. The V gene's germline CDR1 is SGHTA and CDR2 FQGTGA. The V end was cut by 5 bases, the J end by 2 bases, with 21 bases between. Looking up the rest from reference TRBV7-3 and TRBJ2-5 gives the full variable domain: GAGVSQTPSNKVTEKGKYVELRCDPISGHTALYWYRQSLGQGPEFLIYFQGTGAADDSGLPNDRFFAVRPEGSVSTLKIQRTERGDSAVYLCASSQGDTANLQETQYFGPGTRLLVL.

The sample holds one count of this clone. CDR3 protein: CASSVARGGWDGYTF. CDR3 nucleotides: TGTGCCAGCAGCGTAGCTCGTGGGGGATGGGATGGCTACACCTTC. The rearrangement uses TRBV9 and TRBJ1-2, with D possibly being TRBD1 (5 bases). Trimming removed 0 bases at V and 6 bases at J, with 15 bases between. The CDR3 contains 15 residues. Germline V gene sequence: CDR1 SGDLS, CDR2 YYNGEE.

A single count supports this clone. This chain connects TRBV7-3 to TRBJ2-1; TRBD2 aligns across 9 bases. The V gene's germline CDR1 is SGHTA and CDR2 FQGTGA. V was clipped by 4 bases and J by 7 bases; unmatched bases: 11. This CDR3 region has 16 residues. The CDR3 nucleotides read TGTGCCAGCAGCTCTCCACTTGGGGCGGGGGGGAATGAGCAGTTCTTC. Protein sequence: CASSSPLGAGGNEQFF.

The rearrangement links TRBV30 to TRBJ2-2; D is undetermined. The CDR3 runs 13 residues. V lost 5 bases to trimming and J lost 1 base, with 8 bases between them. Germline CDR1 GTSNPN, CDR2 SVGIG (reference sequence). CDR3 DNA sequence: TGTGCCTGGGGACCGTTGAACACCGGGGAGCTGTTTTTT. Its protein product is CAWGPLNTGELFF. Supplemented by reference TRBV30 and TRBJ2-2, the full variable domain reads SQTIHQWPATLVQPVGSPLSLECTVEGTSNPNLYWYRQAAGRGLQLLFYSVGIGQISSEVPQNLSASRPQDRQFILSSKKLLLSDSGFYLCAWGPLNTGELFFGEGSRLTVL.

The chain has TRBV7-9 and TRBJ2-2; a possible D gene is TRBD2 (6 bases). Germline V gene data show CDR1 as SEHNR and CDR2 as FQNEAQ (reference sequence). The ends were cut back, 2 bases at V and 4 bases at J, with 8 bases in the middle. The CDR3 spans 14 residues. CDR3 protein: CASSLMGGTGELFF. CDR3 in DNA: TGTGCCAGCAGCTTAATGGGGGGCACCGGGGAGCTGTTTTTT.

V and J are TRBV7-3 and TRBJ2-3, with 10 bases identical to TRBD2. The V and J ends lost 0 bases and 3 bases, in that order; junction bases with no gene match: 3. This CDR3 has 16 amino acids. Per the germline V gene, CDR1 is SGHTA and CDR2 is FQGTGA. CDR3 amino acids: CASSLTSGLATDTQYF. The DNA for the CDR3 is TGTGCCAGCAGCTTAACATCGGGACTAGCGACAGATACGCAGTATTTT.

The J gene is TRBJ1-2, the V gene TRBV6-5; perhaps TRBD1 as D (6 bases). V lost 6 bases and J lost 0, with 14 bases in between. Germline values: CDR1 MNHEY, CDR2 SVGAGI. This CDR3 contains 15 residues. CDR3 sequence reads: CASRGTGRTNYGYTF. CDR3 coding DNA: TGTGCCAGCAGGGGAACAGGGAGGACTAACTATGGCTACACCTTC.

The chain carries TRBV5-5 and TRBJ1-3; TRBD1 is a possible D gene (6 bases). The ends were cut back, 6 bases at V and 0 bases at J, with 16 bases in the middle. CDR3 size: 16 residues. Germline V gives CDR1 SGHKS, CDR2 YYEKEE (reference sequence). The CDR3 bases are TGTGCCAGCAACCTAAGACAGGAGCACTCTGGAAACACCATATATTTT. The encoded protein is CASNLRQEHSGNTIYF.

This chain uses TRBV7-6 with TRBJ2-5; D gene unclear. This CDR3 has 14 residues. The germline gives CDR1 SGHVS, CDR2 FNYEAQ. The V end was cut by 4 bases, the J end by 5 bases, with 14 bases between. The CDR3 DNA reads TGTGCCAGCAGCTCGTTGTCCTCCGGGGAGACCCAGTACTTC. It specifies CASSSLSSGETQYF.

The CDR3 here is CASSLGTGPSGELFF. CDR3 coding DNA: TGTGCCAGCAGCTTAGGGACAGGGCCGTCCGGGGAGCTGTTTTTT. The chain has TRBV11-3 and TRBJ2-2; 8 bases line up with TRBD1. CDR1 is SGHNT and CDR2 is YENEEA in the germline V gene. V lost 1 base, J lost 6 bases, and 4 bases stayed unmatched. The CDR3 runs 15 residues.

The V call is TRBV27, the J call TRBJ1-5; weak D call: TRBD1 (6 bases). From germline, CDR1 is MNHEY and CDR2 SMNVEV (reference sequence). The V end was cut by 7 bases, the J end by 3 bases, with 25 bases between. This CDR3 is built from 18 residues. In DNA, the CDR3 is TGTGCCAGCAAGGGACACGGGGGCCCCGGAGTAATCAATCAGCCCCAGCATTTT. Translated, it gives CASKGHGGPGVINQPQHF.

The rearrangement joins TRBV5-6 to TRBJ1-4; TRBD1 aligns across 9 bases. V was pared by 5 bases and J by 8 bases, with 10 bases of the junction left unmatched. CDR1 and CDR2 (germline): SGHDT, YYEEEE. This CDR3 contains 15 residues. This CDR3 reads CASSTLGQGSEKLFF. The CDR3 DNA reads as TGTGCCAGCAGTACCCTGGGACAGGGAAGCGAAAAACTGTTTTTT.

J is TRBJ2-3 and V is TRBV5-1, with D tentatively TRBD2 (5 bases). V was cut by 4 bases and J by 4 bases, with 10 bases left in between. This CDR3 has 13 residues. Germline V gene lookup returns CDR1 SGHRS and CDR2 YFSETQ. The DNA for the CDR3 is TGCGCCAGCAGCCTAGGACTGGCAGATACGCAGTATTTT. This gives the protein CASSLGLADTQYF.

DNA for the CDR3: TGTGCCTGGACAGCAGATTCGGGGGCCAACGTCCTGACTTTC. Translation gives CAWTADSGANVLTF. The gene calls are TRBV30 and TRBJ2-6, with D unresolved. CDR1 GTSNPN and CDR2 SVGIG come from the germline V gene (reference sequence). The V end was cut by 4 bases, the J end by 4 bases, with 11 bases between. The CDR3 is 14 residues long.

The rearrangement uses TRBV29-1 and TRBJ2-1; D gene unclear. CDR3 length equals 14 residues. The V gene lost 7 bases and the J gene lost 4 bases, with 17 bases spanning the gap. Germline CDR1 SQVTM, CDR2 ANQGSEA. The CDR3 DNA reads TGCAGCGCTCATTTAGCAAAGGGTTACAATGAGCAGTTCTTC. The encoded protein is CSAHLAKGYNEQFF.

The chain links TRBV7-6 to TRBJ2-1; the D call may be TRBD1 or TRBD2 (6 bases each). Germline assignment: CDR1 SGHVS and CDR2 FNYEAQ. V was shortened by 4 bases and J by 8 bases, with 9 bases between the two germline ends. The CDR3 runs 12 residues. Here the CDR3 reads CASSSGGYEQFF. DNA for the CDR3: TGTGCCAGCAGCTCCGGGGGCTATGAGCAGTTCTTC.